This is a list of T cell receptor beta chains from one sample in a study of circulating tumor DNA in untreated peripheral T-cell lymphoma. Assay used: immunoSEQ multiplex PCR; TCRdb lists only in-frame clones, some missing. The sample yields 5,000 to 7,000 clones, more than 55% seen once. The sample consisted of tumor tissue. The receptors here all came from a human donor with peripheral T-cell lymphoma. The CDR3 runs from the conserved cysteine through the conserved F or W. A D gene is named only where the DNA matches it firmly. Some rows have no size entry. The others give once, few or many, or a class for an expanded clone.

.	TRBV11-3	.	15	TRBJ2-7	TGTGCCAGCAGCTTAATACAGGGTAACTCCTACGAGCAGTACTTC	CASSLIQGNSYEQYF
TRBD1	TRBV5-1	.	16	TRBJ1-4	TGCGCCAGCAGCCACCGGACAGGGGCAACTAATGAAAAACTGTTTTTT	CASSHRTGATNEKLFF
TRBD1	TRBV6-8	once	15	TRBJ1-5	TGTGCCAGCAGGATAGACAGGGGGCGGAATCAGCCCCAGCATTTT	CASRIDRGRNQPQHF
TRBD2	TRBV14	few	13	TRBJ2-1	TGTGCCAGCAGCCAATATACCGGGACTAGTAAGTTCTTC	CASSQYTGTSKFF
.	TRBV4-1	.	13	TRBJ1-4	TGCGCCAGCAGCGCCCCACTGAATGAAAAACTGTTTTTT	CASSAPLNEKLFF
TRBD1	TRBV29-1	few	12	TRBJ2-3	TGCAGCGTTGGACAGGGAGAGGATACGCAGTATTTT	CSVGQGEDTQYF
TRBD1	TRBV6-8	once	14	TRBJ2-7	TGTGCCAGCAGTTACTCGGGCCAGGGGGACGAGCAGTACTTC	CASSYSGQGDEQYF
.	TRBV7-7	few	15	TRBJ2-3	TGTGCCAGCAGCTGGGAGTCGGGGATCACAGATACGCAGTATTTT	CASSWESGITDTQYF
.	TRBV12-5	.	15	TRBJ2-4	TGTGCTAGTGGTTTCCCCGCCTACGGGAGAAACATTCAGTACTTC	CASGFPAYGRNIQYF
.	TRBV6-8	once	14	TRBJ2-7	TGTGCCAGCAGTCCCTTTGACGGACCCTACGAGCAGTACTTC	CASSPFDGPYEQYF
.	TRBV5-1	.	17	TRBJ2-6	TGCGCCAGCAGCTCCTTCCCGGGGGCTAGTGGGGCCAACGTCCTGACTTTC	CASSSFPGASGANVLTF
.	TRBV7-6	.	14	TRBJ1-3	TGTGCCAGCCCTCGGACAGACTCTGGAAACACCATATATTTT	CASPRTDSGNTIYF
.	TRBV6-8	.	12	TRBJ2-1	TGTGCCAACCCAACCCCTCTAAATGAGCAGTTCTTC	CANPTPLNEQFF
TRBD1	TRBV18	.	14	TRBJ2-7	TGTGCCAGCTCACCAAGACAGGGGGGACCGGAGCAGTACTTC	CASSPRQGGPEQYF
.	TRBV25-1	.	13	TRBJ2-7	TGTGCCAGCAGTGCCGACATTTCCTACGAGCAGTACTTC	CASSADISYEQYF
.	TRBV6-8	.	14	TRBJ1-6	TGTGCCAGTAAGTCGGAGAATTATAATTCACCCCTCCACTTT	CASKSENYNSPLHF
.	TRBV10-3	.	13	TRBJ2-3	TGTGCCAGCGCTGGTCTCATTACAGATACGCAGTATTTT	CASAGLITDTQYF
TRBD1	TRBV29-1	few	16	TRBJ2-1	TGCAGCGTTGACGGTAGGACAGGGTCCACCTACAATGAGCAGTTCTTC	CSVDGRTGSTYNEQFF
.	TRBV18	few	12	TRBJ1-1	TGTGCCAGCTCACCTGACAGCTCTGAAGCTTTCTTT	CASSPDSSEAFF
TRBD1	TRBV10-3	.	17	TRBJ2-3	TGTGCCATCAGTGAGACCCGATGGGACAGGGGACCAGATACGCAGTATTTT	CAISETRWDRGPDTQYF
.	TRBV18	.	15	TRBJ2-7	TGTGCCAGCTCACCAGATACAGGACGAACCAGCGAGCAGTACTTC	CASSPDTGRTSEQYF
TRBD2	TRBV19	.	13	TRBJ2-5	TGTGCCAGTAGTAGCGGGAGGCGGGAGACCCAGTACTTC	CASSSGRRETQYF
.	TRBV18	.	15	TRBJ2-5	TGTGCCAGCTCGAAGTCGGAGCAGGCAGGAGAGACCCAGTACTTC	CASSKSEQAGETQYF
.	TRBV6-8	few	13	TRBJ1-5	TGTGCCAGCAGAGGTCTACCTGATCAGCCCCAGCATTTT	CASRGLPDQPQHF
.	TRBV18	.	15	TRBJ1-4	TGTGCCAGCTCACCATCGGAGACAACTAATGAAAAACTGTTTTTT	CASSPSETTNEKLFF
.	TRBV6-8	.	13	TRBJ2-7	TGTGCCAGCAGTCAAAGGAACTCTCCCGAGCAGTACTTC	CASSQRNSPEQYF
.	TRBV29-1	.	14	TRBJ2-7	TGCAGCGTCTCCGAGACAGGCGTATCCTACGAGCAGTACTTC	CSVSETGVSYEQYF
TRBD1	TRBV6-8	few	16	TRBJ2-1	TGTGCCAGCAGTGCCACCGGGACAGGGTCCTACAATGAGCAGTTCTTC	CASSATGTGSYNEQFF
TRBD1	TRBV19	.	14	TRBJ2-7	TGTGCCAGTAATGCGGGACAGGGTTTCTACGAGCAGTACTTC	CASNAGQGFYEQYF
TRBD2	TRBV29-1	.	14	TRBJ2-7	TGCAGCGGTGGACTAGCGGGGGCCTCCTACGAGCAGTACTTC	CSGGLAGASYEQYF
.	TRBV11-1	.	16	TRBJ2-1	TGTGCCAGCAGCGTCGAGAGTGGGCAAACATACAATGAGCAGTTCTTC	CASSVESGQTYNEQFF
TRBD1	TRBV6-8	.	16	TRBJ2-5	TGTGCCAGCAGGCTCCCGGATGGGACAGGGTCAGAGACCCAGTACTTC	CASRLPDGTGSETQYF
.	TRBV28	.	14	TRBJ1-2	TGTGCCAGCAGTTTAGTCCCAGGGGACTATGGCTACACCTTC	CASSLVPGDYGYTF
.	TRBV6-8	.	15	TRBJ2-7	TGTGCCAGCAGTTACTCCATTTCGGGGTCGGGGGAGCAGTACTTC	CASSYSISGSGEQYF
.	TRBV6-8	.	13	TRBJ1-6	TGTGCCAGCAGTTACGACAGTGATTCACCCCTCCACTTT	CASSYDSDSPLHF
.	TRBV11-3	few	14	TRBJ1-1	TGTGCCAGCAGCCGCTATACAGGGCCCACTGAAGCTTTCTTT	CASSRYTGPTEAFF
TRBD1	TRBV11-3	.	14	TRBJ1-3	TGTGCCAGCAGCTTAAGGACAGGGGGAAACACCATATATTTT	CASSLRTGGNTIYF
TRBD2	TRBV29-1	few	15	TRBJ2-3	TGCAGCGTTGAGGGGAGCGGGGTGAGGACAGATACGCAGTATTTT	CSVEGSGVRTDTQYF
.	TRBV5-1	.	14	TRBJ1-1	TGCGCCAGCAGCTTTTTACAATTGAACACTGAAGCTTTCTTT	CASSFLQLNTEAFF
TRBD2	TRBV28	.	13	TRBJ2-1	TGTGCCAGTAGCGGGGGGGCCATATATGAGCAGTTCTTC	CASSGGAIYEQFF
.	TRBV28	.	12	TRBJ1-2	TGTGCCAGCAGTTTGTCGGGGAGCGGCTACACCTTC	CASSLSGSGYTF
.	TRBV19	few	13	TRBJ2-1	TGTGCCAGTAGTCGATGGGCTAACAATGAGCAGTTCTTC	CASSRWANNEQFF
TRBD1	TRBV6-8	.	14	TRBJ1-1	TGTGCCATCAAAGGACAGGGGAGGGACACTGAAGCTTTCTTT	CAIKGQGRDTEAFF
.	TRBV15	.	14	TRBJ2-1	TGTGCCACCAGCAGAGATGGCGGTTACAATGAGCAGTTCTTC	CATSRDGGYNEQFF
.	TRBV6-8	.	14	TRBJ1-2	TGTGCCAGCAGAGAAGACGCAGGGTCCGGGGGCTACACCTTC	CASREDAGSGGYTF
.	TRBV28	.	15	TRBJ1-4	TGTGCCAGCAGTCTGTCGGGGGGAACTAATGAAAAACTGTTTTTT	CASSLSGGTNEKLFF
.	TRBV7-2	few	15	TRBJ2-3	TGTGCCAGCAGCCTGAGCGGCTTTAGCACAGATACGCAGTATTTT	CASSLSGFSTDTQYF
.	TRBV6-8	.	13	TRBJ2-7	TGTGCCAGCAGTTATGAACTCCTCTACGAGCAGTACTTC	CASSYELLYEQYF
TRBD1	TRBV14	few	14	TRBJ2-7	TGTGCCAGCAGCGGACAGGGGCTGGGGTACGAACAGTACTTC	CASSGQGLGYEQYF
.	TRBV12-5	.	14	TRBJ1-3	TGTGCTGATCCCCCGGCCCCCTCTCGAAACACCATATATTTT	CADPPAPSRNTIYF
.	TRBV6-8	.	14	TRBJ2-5	TGTGCCAGCAGTTTATGGGGCAGCCAAGAGACCCAGTACTTC	CASSLWGSQETQYF
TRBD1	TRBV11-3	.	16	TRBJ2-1	TGTGCCAGCAGCTGGTACCGGGACAGGGTGAATAATGAGCAGTTCTTC	CASSWYRDRVNNEQFF
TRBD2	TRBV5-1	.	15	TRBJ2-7	TGCGCCAGCAGCTTGGAACTAGCGGGCTCCTACGAGCAGTACTTC	CASSLELAGSYEQYF